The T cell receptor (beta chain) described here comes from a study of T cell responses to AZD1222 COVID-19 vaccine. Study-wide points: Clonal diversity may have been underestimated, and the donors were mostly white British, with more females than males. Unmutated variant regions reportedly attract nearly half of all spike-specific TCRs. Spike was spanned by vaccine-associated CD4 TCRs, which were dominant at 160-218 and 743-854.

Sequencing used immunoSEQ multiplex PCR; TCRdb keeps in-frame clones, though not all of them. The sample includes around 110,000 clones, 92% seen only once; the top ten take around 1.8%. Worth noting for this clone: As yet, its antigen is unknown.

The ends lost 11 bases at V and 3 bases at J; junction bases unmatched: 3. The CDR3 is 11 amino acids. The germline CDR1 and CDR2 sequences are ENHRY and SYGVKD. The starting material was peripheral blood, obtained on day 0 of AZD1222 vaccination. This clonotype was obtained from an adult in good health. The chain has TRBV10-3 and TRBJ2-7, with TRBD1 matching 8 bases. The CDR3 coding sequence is TGTGCCTTCGGGACAGGCTACGAGCAGTACTTC. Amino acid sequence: CAFGTGYEQYF.